This is a list of T cell receptor beta chains from one sample in a study of response to subunit inactivated influenza vaccine. TCRdb re-derived calls from the RT-PCR reads in MiXCR, one entry per CDR3 protein. In the table there are 650,000 or so distinct CDR3 sequences, roughly 15% of which are singletons. The material was PBMCs from blood, obtained roughly 15 days before vaccination. The receptors here all came from a man between 45 and 60 years old who received an inactivated influenza vaccine. Both conserved end residues are part of each CDR3. Fields, in order: clone size, D gene, V gene, J gene, CDR3 protein. The D gene is left open where the match is weak. Clone size, where shown, is once, few, many, or a class for clones that have expanded.

abundance: few; d_gene: TRBD2; v_gene: TRBV7-3; j_gene: TRBJ2-7; CDR3aa: CASSPWGTSEYEQYF
abundance: few; d_gene: NA; v_gene: TRBV7-8; j_gene: TRBJ1-2; CDR3aa: CASSARGGLNYGYTF
abundance: few; d_gene: TRBD1; v_gene: TRBV4-2; j_gene: TRBJ2-3; CDR3aa: CASSQPGQGEDTQYF
abundance: few; d_gene: NA; v_gene: TRBV28; j_gene: TRBJ2-5; CDR3aa: CASTPWGTRPQETQYF
abundance: NA; d_gene: NA; v_gene: TRBV28; j_gene: TRBJ2-1; CDR3aa: CASSTPGVLNNEQFF
abundance: few; d_gene: NA; v_gene: TRBV19; j_gene: TRBJ1-1; CDR3aa: CASSMPTTEMNTEAFF
abundance: few; d_gene: NA; v_gene: TRBV20-1; j_gene: TRBJ2-3; CDR3aa: CSARGVLNTQYF
abundance: NA; d_gene: NA; v_gene: TRBV4-3; j_gene: TRBJ2-3; CDR3aa: CASSQESIVGTDTQYF
abundance: NA; d_gene: NA; v_gene: TRBV10-2; j_gene: TRBJ2-2; CDR3aa: CASRRAPGELFF
abundance: NA; d_gene: TRBD1; v_gene: TRBV27; j_gene: TRBJ1-2; CDR3aa: CASSSAGGAFGYTF